This T cell receptor beta chain derives from a study of radiation and T cells in renal cell carcinoma. Time point given: blood 2 weeks post-SBRT. This sample's treatment: 15 Gy SBRT to primary tumor, nephrectomy 4 weeks later. The protocol was immunoSEQ multiplex PCR, while the TCRdb copy is restricted to in-frame clones and leaves out a portion. Of some 75,000 clones in the sample, roughly 87% were seen once. This CDR3 has 15 residues. The V end lost 4 bases, the J end lost 2 bases, and 12 bases lay between the germline ends. Germline V gene data show CDR1 as MDHEN and CDR2 as SYDVKM. The chain recombines TRBV28 with TRBJ1-5, with a possible D match to TRBD1 (5 bases). The sequence came from a man aged 55 to 70 with renal cell carcinoma. Sample: blood, taken from a patient whose treatment included radiotherapy and nephrectomy. The CDR3 nucleotides are TGTGCCAGCAGTTCCCAGGGAGGAGGCAATCAGCCCCAGCATTTT. Residues: CASSSQGGGNQPQHF.